This T cell receptor (beta chain) came from a study of T cell responses to AZD1222 COVID-19 vaccine. There are 12 residues in the CDR3. From germline, CDR1 is WNHNN and CDR2 SYGVQD (reference sequence). V shed 4 bases and J shed 3 bases, with 6 bases lying between them. Clones were sequenced by immunoSEQ multiplex PCR, and TCRdb holds only the in-frame ones, with some missing. The table records around 260,000 clones, more than 80% of them present only once. The clonotype was recovered from an adult in good health. This rearrangement joins TRBV10-1 to TRBJ1-1; D not resolved. Sequenced here: peripheral blood, sampled on day 0 of AZD1222 vaccination. This CDR3 reads CASSAGYTEAFF. The CDR3 DNA is TGCGCCAGCAGTGCCGGATACACTGAAGCTTTCTTT.